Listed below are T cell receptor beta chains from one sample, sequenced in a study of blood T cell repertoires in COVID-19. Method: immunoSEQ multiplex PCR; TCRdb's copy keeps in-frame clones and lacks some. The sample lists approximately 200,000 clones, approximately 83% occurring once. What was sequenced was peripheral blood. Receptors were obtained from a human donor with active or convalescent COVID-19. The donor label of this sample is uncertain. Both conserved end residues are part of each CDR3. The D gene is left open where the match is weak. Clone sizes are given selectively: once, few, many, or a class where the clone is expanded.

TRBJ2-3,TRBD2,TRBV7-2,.,CASSLLLAGGRDTQYF,TGTGCCAGCAGCTTATTACTAGCGGGGGGCCGGGATACGCAGTATTTT
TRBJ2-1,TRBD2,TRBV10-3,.,CAVRTSGYNEQFF,TGTGCCGTTAGGACTAGCGGTTACAATGAGCAGTTCTTC
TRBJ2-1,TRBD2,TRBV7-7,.,CASSLITGGEQFF,TGTGCCAGCAGCTTAATAACGGGGGGTGAGCAGTTCTTC
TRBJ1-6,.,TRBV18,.,CASSPGARVNSPLHF,TGTGCCAGCTCACCGGGCGCGCGGGTAAATTCACCCCTCCACTTT
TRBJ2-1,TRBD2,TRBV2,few,CASSGLAGGDEQFF,TGTGCCAGCAGTGGACTAGCGGGTGGGGATGAGCAGTTCTTC
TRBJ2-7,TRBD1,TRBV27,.,CASRDSTYEQYF,TGTGCCAGTCGGGACAGCACCTACGAGCAGTACTTC
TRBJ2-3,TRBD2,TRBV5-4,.,CASRGGTLKGTDTQYF,TGTGCCAGCAGGGGGGGGACCCTCAAGGGCACAGATACGCAGTATTTT
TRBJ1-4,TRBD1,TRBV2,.,CATPRDRGAKDEKLFF,TGTGCCACCCCCCGGGACAGGGGCGCGAAAGACGAAAAACTGTTTTTT
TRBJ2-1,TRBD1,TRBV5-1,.,CASSLGTGGYSEQFF,TGCGCCAGCAGCTTGGGGACAGGGGGGTACAGTGAGCAGTTCTTC
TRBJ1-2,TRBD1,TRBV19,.,CASNRQGRNYGYTF,TGTGCCAGTAATCGACAGGGGCGTAACTATGGCTACACCTTC
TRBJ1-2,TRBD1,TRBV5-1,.,CASSAGGFQGVTTYGYTF,TGCGCCAGCAGCGCTGGGGGGTTTCAGGGGGTTACCACCTATGGCTACACCTTC
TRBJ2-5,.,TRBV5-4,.,CASSLVEETQYF,TGTGCCAGCAGCTTGGTAGAAGAGACCCAGTACTTC
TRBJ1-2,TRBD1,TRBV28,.,CASSWTGRDYGYTF,TGTGCCAGCAGTTGGACAGGGAGGGACTATGGCTACACCTTC
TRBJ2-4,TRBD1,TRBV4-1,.,CASSQDWTRQGKNIQYF,TGCGCCAGCAGCCAAGATTGGACCCGACAGGGGAAAAACATTCAGTACTTC
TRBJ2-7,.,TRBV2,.,CARGRNYEQYF,TGTGCCAGGGGCCGAAACTACGAGCAGTACTTC
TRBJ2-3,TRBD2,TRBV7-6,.,CASSFTSGSPDTQYF,TGTGCCAGCAGCTTTACTAGCGGGAGTCCAGATACGCAGTATTTT
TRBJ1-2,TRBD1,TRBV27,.,CASSLKVGQGKDYGYTF,TGTGCCAGCAGTTTAAAGGTTGGACAGGGAAAGGATTATGGCTACACCTTC